This TCR beta chain emerged from a study of T cell repertoires in cytomegalovirus infection. About the research overall: It was the public TCR beta signatures that indicated both CMV infection and matching HLA type.

The study's findings and limits: Cumulative frequency of public TCR beta families picked out carriers of CMV plus the relevant HLA.

Ten or more counts support this clonotype. Its antigen is still unknown. Each CDR3 protein gets one entry after TCRdb re-called the reads with MiXCR. The sample lists around 280,000 distinct CDR3 sequences, roughly 15% seen once, with 8.8% in the top ten. This CDR3 spans 15 amino acids. V lost 3 bases, J lost 5 bases, and 9 bases stayed unmatched. Germline V gives CDR1 SEHNR, CDR2 FQNEAQ (reference sequence). The sample consisted of PBMCs. The chain couples TRBV7-9 to TRBJ2-7; 8 bases match TRBD2. The receptor was derived from a human donor in good health (CMV status not recorded). Some clones in this sample may be carry-over from other donors' samples. The CDR3 region is CASSLRGGGPDEQYF. The CDR3 DNA sequence: TGTGCCAGCAGCTTGAGGGGCGGGGGGCCGGACGAGCAGTACTTC.